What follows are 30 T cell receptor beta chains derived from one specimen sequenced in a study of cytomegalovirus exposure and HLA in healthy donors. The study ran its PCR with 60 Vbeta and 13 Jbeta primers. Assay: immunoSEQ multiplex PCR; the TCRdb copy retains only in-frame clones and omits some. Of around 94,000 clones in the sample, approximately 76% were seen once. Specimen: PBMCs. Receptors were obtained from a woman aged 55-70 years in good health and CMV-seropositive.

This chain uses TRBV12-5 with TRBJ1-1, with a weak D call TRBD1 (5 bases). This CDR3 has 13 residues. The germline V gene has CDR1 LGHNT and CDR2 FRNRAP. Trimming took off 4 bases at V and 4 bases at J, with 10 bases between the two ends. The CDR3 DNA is TGTGCTAGTGGTTATCAGGGCATCACTGAAGCTTTCTTT. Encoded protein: CASGYQGITEAFF.

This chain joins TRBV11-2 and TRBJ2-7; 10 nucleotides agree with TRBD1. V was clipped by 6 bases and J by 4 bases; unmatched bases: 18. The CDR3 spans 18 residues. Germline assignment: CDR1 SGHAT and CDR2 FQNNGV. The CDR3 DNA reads TGTGCCAGCAGGTCGGTCCGGGACAGGGGTCACGCTCTTTACGAGCAGTACTTC. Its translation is CASRSVRDRGHALYEQYF.

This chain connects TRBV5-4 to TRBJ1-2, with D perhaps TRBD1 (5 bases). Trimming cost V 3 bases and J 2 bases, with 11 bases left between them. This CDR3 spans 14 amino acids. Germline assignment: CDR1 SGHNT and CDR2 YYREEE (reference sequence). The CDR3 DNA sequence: TGTGCCAGCAGCTCGGGGGGATTCAACTATGGCTACACCTTC. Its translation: CASSSGGFNYGYTF.

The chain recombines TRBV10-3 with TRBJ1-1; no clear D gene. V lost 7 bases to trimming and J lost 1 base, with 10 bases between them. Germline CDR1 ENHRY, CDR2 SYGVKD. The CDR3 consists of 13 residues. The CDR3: CAITAQENTEAFF. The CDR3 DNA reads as TGTGCCATCACTGCTCAGGAGAACACTGAAGCTTTCTTT.

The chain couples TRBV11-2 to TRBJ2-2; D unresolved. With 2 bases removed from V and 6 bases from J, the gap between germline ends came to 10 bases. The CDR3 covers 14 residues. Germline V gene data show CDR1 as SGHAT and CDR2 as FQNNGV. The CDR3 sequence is CASSLYKAAGELFF. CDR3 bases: TGTGCCAGCAGCTTATACAAGGCGGCCGGGGAGCTGTTTTTT.

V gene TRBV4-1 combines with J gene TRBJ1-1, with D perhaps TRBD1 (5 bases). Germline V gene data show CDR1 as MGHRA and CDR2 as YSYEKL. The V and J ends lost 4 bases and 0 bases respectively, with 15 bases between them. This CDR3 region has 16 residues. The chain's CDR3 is CASSRAIRDLNTEAFF. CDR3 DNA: TGCGCCAGCAGCCGAGCGATCAGGGATTTGAACACTGAAGCTTTCTTT.

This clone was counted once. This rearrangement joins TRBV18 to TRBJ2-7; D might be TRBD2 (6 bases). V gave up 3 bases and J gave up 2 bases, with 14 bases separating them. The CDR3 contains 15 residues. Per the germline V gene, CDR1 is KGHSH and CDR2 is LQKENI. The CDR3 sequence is CASSPSGTPTYEQYF. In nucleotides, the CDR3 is TGTGCCAGCTCACCTTCCGGGACTCCCACCTACGAGCAGTACTTC.

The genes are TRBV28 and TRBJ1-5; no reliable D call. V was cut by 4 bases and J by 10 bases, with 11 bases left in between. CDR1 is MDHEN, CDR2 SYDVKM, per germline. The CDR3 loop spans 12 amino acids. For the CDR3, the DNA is TGTGCCAGCAGTTCGGTAATCAATCCCCAGCATTTT. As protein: CASSSVINPQHF.

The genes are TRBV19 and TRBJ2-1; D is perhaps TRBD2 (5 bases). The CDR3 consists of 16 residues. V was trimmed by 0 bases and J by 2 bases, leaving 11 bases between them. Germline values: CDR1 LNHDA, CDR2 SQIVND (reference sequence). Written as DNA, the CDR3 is TGTGCCAGTAGTATAGATCTAGCCTCCCCCTACAATGAGCAGTTCTTC. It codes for CASSIDLASPYNEQFF.

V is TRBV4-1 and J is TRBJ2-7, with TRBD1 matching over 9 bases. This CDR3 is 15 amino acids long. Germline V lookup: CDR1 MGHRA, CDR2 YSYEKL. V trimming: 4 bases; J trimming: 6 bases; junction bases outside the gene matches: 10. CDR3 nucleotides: TGCGCCAGCAGCCGTATACAGGGGGCAGTTATCGAGCAGTACTTC. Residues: CASSRIQGAVIEQYF.

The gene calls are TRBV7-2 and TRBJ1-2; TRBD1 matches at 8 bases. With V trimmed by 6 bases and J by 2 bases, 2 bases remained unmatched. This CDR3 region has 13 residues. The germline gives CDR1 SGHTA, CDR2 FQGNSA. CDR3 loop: CASSWDRNYGYTF. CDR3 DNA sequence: TGTGCCAGCAGTTGGGACAGGAACTATGGCTACACCTTC.

DNA of the CDR3: TGTGCCAGCAGTTTATGGGGCTTCTCTGGAAACACCATATATTTT. This translates into CASSLWGFSGNTIYF. The V call is TRBV28, the J call TRBJ1-3; D gene unclear. Germline loops: CDR1 MDHEN, CDR2 SYDVKM. Trimming took off 0 bases at V and 0 bases at J, with 6 bases between the two ends. The CDR3 contains 15 residues. The whole variable domain, filled in from reference TRBV28 and TRBJ1-3, reads DVKVTQSSRYLVKRTGEKVFLECVQDMDHENMFWYRQDPGLGLRLIYFSYDVKMKEKGDIPEGYSVSREKKERFSLILESASTNQTSMYLCASSLWGFSGNTIYFGEGSWLTVV.

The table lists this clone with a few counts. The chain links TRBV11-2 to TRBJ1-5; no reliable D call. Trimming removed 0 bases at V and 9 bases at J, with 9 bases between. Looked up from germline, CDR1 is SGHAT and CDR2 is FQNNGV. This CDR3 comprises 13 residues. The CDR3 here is CASSLDSVLPQHF. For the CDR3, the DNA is TGTGCCAGCAGCTTAGATTCCGTCCTGCCCCAGCATTTT.

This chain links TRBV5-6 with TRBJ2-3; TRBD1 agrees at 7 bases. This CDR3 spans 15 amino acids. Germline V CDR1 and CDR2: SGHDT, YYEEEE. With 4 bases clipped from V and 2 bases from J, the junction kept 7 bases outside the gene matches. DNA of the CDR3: TGTGCCAGCAGCCTCCGACAGGGTTCCACAGATACGCAGTATTTT. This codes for CASSLRQGSTDTQYF.

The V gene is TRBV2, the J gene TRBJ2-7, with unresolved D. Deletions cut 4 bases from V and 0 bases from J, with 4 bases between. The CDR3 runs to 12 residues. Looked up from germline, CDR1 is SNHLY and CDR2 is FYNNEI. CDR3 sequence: CASSAVSYEQYF. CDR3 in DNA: TGTGCCAGCAGTGCTGTCTCCTACGAGCAGTACTTC. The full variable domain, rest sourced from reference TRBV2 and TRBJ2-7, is EPEVTQTPSHQVTQMGQEVILRCVPISNHLYFYWYRQILGQKVEFLVSFYNNEISEKSEIFDDQFSVERPDGSNFTLKIRSTKLEDSAMYFCASSAVSYEQYFGPGTRLTVT.

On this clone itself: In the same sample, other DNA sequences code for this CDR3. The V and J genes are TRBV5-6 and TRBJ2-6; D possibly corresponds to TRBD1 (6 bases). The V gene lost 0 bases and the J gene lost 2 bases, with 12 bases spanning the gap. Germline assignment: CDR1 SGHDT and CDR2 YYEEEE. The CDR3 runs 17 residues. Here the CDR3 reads CASSLGPPGAGANVLTF. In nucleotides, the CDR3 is TGTGCCAGCAGCTTGGGTCCTCCAGGGGCTGGGGCCAACGTCCTGACTTTC. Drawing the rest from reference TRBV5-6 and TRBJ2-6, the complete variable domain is DAGVTQSPTHLIKTRGQQVTLRCSPKSGHDTVSWYQQALGQGPQFIFQYYEEEERQRGNFPDRFSGHQFPNYSSELNVNALLLGDSALYLCASSLGPPGAGANVLTFGAGSRLTVL.

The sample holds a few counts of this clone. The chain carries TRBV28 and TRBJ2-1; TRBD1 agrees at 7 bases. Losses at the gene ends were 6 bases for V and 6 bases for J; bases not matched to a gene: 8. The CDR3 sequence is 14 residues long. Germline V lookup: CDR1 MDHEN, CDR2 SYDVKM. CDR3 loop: CASSRDRVPNEQFF. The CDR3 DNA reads TGTGCCAGCAGCCGAGACAGGGTTCCCAATGAGCAGTTCTTC.

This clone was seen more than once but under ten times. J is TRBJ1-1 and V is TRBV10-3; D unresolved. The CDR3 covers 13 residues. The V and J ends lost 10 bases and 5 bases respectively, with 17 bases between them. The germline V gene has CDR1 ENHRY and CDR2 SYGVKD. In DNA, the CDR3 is TGTGCCAGTTGGGGAGGGTTGAGTACTGAAGCTTTCTTT. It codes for CASWGGLSTEAFF.

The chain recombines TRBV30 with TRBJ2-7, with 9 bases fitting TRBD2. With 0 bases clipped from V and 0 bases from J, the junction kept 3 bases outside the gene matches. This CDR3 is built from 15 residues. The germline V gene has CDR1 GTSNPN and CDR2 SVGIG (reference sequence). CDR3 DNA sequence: TGTGCCTGGAGTGTACTGCGGGAGGGCTCCTACGAGCAGTACTTC. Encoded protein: CAWSVLREGSYEQYF. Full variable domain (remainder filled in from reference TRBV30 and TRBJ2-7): SQTIHQWPATLVQPVGSPLSLECTVEGTSNPNLYWYRQAAGRGLQLLFYSVGIGQISSEVPQNLSASRPQDRQFILSSKKLLLSDSGFYLCAWSVLREGSYEQYFGPGTRLTVT.

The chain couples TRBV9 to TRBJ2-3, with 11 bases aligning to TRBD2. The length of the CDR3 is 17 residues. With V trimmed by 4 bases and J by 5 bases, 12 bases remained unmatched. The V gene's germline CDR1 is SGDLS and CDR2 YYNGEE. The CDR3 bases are TGTGCCAGCAGCCCCTTACTAGCGGGAGTAGGAGGAGATACGCAGTATTTT. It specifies CASSPLLAGVGGDTQYF.

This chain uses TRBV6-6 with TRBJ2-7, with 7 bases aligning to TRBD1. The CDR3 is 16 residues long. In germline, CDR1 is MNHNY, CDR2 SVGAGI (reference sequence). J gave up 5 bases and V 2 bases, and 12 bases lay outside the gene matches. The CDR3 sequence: CASSYESYKGANEQYF. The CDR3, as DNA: TGTGCCAGCAGTTACGAGTCTTATAAGGGGGCGAACGAGCAGTACTTC.

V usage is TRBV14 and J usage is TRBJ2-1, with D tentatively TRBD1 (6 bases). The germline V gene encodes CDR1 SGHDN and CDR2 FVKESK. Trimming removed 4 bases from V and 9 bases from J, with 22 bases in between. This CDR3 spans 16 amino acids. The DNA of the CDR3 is TGTGCCAGCAGCCCCCCTGGGACACACCTCCTCGGTGAGCAGTTCTTC. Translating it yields CASSPPGTHLLGEQFF.

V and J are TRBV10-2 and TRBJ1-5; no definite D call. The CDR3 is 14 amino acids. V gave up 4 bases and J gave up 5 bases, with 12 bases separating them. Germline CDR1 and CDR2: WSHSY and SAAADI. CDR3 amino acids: CASSATSPYQPQHF. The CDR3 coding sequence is TGCGCCAGCAGTGCGACTTCACCGTATCAGCCCCAGCATTTT.

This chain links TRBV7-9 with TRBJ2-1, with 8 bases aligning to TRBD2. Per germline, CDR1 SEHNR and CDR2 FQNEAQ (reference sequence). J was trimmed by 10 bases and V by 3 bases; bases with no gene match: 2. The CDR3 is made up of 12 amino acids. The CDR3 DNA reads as TGTGCCAGCAGCTTTTTAGCGGGAGAGCAGTTCTTC. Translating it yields CASSFLAGEQFF.

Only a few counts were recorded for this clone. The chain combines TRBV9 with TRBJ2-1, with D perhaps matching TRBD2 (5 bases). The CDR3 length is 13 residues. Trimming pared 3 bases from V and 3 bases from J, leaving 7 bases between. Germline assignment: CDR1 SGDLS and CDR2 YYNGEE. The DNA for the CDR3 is TGTGCCAGCAGCGAGAGCGGCTACAATGAGCAGTTCTTC. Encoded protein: CASSESGYNEQFF.

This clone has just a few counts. CDR3 nucleotides: TGTGCCAGCAGTGGAAACCCGACAGGCAACAATGAAAAACTGTTTTTT. Amino acids: CASSGNPTGNNEKLFF. V and J are TRBV25-1 and TRBJ1-4; maybe TRBD1 (6 bases). Germline V gene lookup returns CDR1 MGHDK and CDR2 SYGVNS. V lost 4 bases and J lost 5, with 17 bases in between. The CDR3 is made up of 16 amino acids.

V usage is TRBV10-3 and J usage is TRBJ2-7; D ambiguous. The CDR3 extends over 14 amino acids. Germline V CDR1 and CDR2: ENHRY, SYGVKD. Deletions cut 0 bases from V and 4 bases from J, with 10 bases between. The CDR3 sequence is CAISESNKEYEQYF. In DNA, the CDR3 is TGTGCCATCAGTGAGTCGAATAAAGAGTACGAGCAGTACTTC.

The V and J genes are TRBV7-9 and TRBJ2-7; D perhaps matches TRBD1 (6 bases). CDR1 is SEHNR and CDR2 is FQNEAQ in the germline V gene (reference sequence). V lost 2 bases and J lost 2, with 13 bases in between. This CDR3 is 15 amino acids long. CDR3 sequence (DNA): TGTGCCAGCAGCTTACCCGGGACACTCGCCTACGAGCAGTACTTC. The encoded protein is CASSLPGTLAYEQYF. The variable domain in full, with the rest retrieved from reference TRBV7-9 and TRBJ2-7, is DTGVSQNPRHKITKRGQNVTFRCDPISEHNRLYWYRQTLGQGPEFLTYFQNEAQLEKSRLLSDRFSAERPKGSFSTLEIQRTEQGDSAMYLCASSLPGTLAYEQYFGPGTRLTVT.

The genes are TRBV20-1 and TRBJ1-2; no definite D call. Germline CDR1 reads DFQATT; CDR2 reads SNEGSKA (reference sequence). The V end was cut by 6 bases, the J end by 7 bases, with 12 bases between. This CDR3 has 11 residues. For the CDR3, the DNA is TGCAGTGCGCAGTGGCCAGGTGGCTACACCTTC. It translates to CSAQWPGGYTF.

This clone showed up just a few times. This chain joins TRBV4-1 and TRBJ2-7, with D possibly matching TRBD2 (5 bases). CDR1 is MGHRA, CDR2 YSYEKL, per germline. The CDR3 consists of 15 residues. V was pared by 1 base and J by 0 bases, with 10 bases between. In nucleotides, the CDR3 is TGCGCCAGCAGCCAAGCGGCGGGCCTCTCCTACGAGCAGTACTTC. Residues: CASSQAAGLSYEQYF.